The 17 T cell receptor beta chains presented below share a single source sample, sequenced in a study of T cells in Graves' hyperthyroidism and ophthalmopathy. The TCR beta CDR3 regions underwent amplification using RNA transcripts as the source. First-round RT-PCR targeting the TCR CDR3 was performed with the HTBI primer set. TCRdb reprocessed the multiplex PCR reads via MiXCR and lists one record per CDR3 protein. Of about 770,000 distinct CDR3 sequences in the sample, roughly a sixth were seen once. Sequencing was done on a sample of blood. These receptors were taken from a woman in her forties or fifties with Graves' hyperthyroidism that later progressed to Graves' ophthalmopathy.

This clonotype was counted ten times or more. CDR3 bases: TGTGCCAGCAGCCTCTACCCTCGGGGGACAGGGAGAGAAGAGACCCAGTACTTC. Protein: CASSLYPRGTGREETQYF. The V gene is TRBV14, the J gene TRBJ2-5; 9 bases are a match to TRBD1. V shed 4 bases and J 3 bases; nucleotides not matched to a gene: 15. This CDR3 is built from 18 residues. The germline CDR1 and CDR2 sequences are SGHDN and FVKESK.

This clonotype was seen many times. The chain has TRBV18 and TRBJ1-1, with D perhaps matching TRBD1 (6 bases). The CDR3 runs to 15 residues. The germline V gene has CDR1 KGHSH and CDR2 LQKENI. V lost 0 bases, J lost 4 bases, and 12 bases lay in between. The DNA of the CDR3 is TGTGCCAGCTCACCACCGGACAGTGCGGGCACTGAAGCTTTCTTT. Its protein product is CASSPPDSAGTEAFF.

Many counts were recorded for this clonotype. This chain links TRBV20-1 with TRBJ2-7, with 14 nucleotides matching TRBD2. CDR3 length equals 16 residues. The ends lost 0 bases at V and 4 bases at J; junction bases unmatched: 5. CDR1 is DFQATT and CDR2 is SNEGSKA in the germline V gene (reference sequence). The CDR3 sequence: CSARDRLAGGRYEQYF. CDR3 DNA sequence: TGCAGTGCTAGAGACCGACTAGCGGGGGGGCGGTACGAGCAGTACTTC.

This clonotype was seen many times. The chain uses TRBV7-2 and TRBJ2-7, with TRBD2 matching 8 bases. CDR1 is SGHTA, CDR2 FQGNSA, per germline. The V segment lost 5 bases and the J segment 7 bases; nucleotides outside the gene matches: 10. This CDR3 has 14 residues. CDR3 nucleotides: TGTGCCAGCAGCCCCGGGGGGGCGACTTGGGAGCAGTACTTC. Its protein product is CASSPGGATWEQYF.

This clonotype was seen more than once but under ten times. CDR3 amino acids: CASSYRLQIHNEQFF. The DNA for the CDR3 is TGTGCCAGCAGCTACCGGCTACAGATTCACAATGAGCAGTTCTTC. The J gene is TRBJ2-1, the V gene TRBV5-6; D is ambiguous. Trimming shortened V by 3 bases and J by 5 bases, and 15 bases separated the two germline ends. This CDR3 has 15 amino acids. In germline, CDR1 is SGHDT, CDR2 YYEEEE.

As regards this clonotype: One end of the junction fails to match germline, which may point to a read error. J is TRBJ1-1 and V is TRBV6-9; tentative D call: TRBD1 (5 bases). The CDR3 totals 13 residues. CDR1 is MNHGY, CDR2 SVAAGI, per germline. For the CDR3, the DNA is TGCGCCAGCAGTGCAGGGTACGGGACTGAAGCTTTCTTT. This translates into CASSAGYGTEAFF.

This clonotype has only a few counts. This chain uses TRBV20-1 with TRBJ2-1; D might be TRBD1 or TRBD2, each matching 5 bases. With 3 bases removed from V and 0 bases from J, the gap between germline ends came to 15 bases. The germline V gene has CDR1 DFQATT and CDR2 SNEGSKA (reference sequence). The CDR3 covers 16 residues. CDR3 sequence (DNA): TGCAGTGCTAGGGGGGAGTTCCCTAGCTCCTACAATGAGCAGTTCTTC. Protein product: CSARGEFPSSYNEQFF.

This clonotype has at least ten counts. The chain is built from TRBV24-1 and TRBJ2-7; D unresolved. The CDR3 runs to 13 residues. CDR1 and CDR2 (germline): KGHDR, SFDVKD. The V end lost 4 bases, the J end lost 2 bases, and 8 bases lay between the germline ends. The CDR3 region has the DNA TGTGCCACCAGTGACCCTGGGACCTACGAGCAGTACTTC. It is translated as CATSDPGTYEQYF.

The CDR3 loop reads CASRLGGMGNSPLHF. Written as DNA, the CDR3 is TGTGCCAGCAGACTGGGGGGGATGGGCAATTCACCCCTCCACTTT. The chain joins TRBV12-3 or TRBV12-4 to TRBJ1-6, with D maybe TRBD1 (5 bases). The CDR3 has 15 amino acids. The germline V and J ends were trimmed by 6 bases and 7 bases, with 16 bases remaining between them.

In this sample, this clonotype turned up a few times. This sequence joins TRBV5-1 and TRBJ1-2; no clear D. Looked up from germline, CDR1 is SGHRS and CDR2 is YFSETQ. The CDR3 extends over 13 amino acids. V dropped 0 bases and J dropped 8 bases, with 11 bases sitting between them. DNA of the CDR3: TGCGCCAGCAGCTTGGTCGGGGTCGAGGGCTACACCTTC. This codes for CASSLVGVEGYTF.

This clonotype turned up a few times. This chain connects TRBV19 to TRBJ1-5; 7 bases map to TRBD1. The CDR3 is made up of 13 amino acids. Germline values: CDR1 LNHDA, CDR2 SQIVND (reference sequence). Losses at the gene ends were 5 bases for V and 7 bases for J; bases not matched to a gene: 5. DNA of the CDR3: TGTGCCAGTAGTGTACAGGGGCGACAGCCCCAGCATTTT. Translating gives CASSVQGRQPQHF.

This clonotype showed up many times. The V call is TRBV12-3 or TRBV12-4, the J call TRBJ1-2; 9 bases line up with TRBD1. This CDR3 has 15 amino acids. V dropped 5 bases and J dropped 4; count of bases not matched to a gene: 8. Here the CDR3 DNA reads TGTGCCAGCAGTCCCGGGACAGGGTTTACCTATGGCTACACCTTC. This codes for CASSPGTGFTYGYTF.

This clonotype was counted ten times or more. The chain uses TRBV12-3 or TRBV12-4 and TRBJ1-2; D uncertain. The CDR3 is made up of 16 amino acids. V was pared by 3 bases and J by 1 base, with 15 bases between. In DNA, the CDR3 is TGTGCCAGCAGTTTGTGGCAGATGCTCAATAACTATGGCTACACCTTC. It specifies CASSLWQMLNNYGYTF.

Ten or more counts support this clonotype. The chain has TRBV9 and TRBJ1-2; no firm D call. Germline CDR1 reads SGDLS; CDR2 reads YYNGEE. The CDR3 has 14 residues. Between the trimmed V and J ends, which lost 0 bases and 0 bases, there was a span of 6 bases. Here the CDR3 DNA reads TGTGCCAGCAGCGTAGACCAGACTAACTATGGCTACACCTTC. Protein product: CASSVDQTNYGYTF. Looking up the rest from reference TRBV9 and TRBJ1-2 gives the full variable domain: DSGVTQTPKHLITATGQRVTLRCSPRSGDLSVYWYQQSLDQGLQFLIQYYNGEERAKGNILERFSAQQFPDLHSELNLSSLELGDSALYFCASSVDQTNYGYTFGSGTRLTVV.

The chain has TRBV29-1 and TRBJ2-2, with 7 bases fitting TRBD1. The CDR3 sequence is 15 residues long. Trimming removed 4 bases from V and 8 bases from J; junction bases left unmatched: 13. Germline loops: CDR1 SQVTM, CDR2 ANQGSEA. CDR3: CSVGPEDRVSGELFF. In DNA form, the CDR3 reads TGCAGCGTTGGCCCCGAAGACAGGGTTTCAGGGGAGCTGTTTTTT.

The DNA for the CDR3 is TGTGCCAGCAGCGTAGAGGTGGGTCTGGAGACCCAGTACTTC. Translating it yields CASSVEVGLETQYF. This sequence joins TRBV9 and TRBJ2-5; D not resolved. Germline-derived CDR1 and CDR2 are SGDLS and YYNGEE. V lost 0 bases, J lost 5 bases, and 11 bases lay in between. The CDR3 sequence is 14 residues long.

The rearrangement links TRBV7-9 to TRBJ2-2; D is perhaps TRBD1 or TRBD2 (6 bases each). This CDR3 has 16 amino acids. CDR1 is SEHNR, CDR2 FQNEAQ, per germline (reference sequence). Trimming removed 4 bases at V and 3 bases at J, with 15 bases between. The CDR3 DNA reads TGTGCCAGCAGCTCATGGGGGGCAAGAGACACCGGGGAGCTGTTTTTT. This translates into CASSSWGARDTGELFF. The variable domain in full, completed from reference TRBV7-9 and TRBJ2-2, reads DTGVSQNPRHKITKRGQNVTFRCDPISEHNRLYWYRQTLGQGPEFLTYFQNEAQLEKSRLLSDRFSAERPKGSFSTLEIQRTEQGDSAMYLCASSSWGARDTGELFFGEGSRLTVL.